This TCR beta chain is drawn from a study of CD8 T cells in Susac syndrome (dated by TCRdb to the late 2010s). About the full investigation: Whether CD8+ T cell activation and differentiation in Susac syndrome was antigen driven was tested using repertoire sequencing.

Peripheral blood CD8+ and CD4+ T cells from healthy donors, Susac syndrome patients and multiple sclerosis patients were profiled by high-throughput TCR beta sequencing. Healthy donors were age- and sex-matched controls. Bulk CD8+ and CD4+ T cells were purified by magnetic negative isolation, whereas CD8+ TEMRA cells were enriched by FACS. Blood was drawn into EDTA tubes, processed within 24 hours, and PBMCs were isolated by density gradient centrifugation. PBMCs intended for TCR sequencing were cryopreserved in liquid nitrogen and were subsequently thawed in a 37 degrees C water bath. A purity of at least 90% was achieved for sorted or isolated CD4+, CD8+ and CD8+ TEMRA cells. Paper-wide results and their limitations: The TCR sequencing and HLA analysis was acknowledged to have included a relatively small number of individuals.

RNA was extracted using the RNeasy kit, and roughly 0.5 to 1 ug of the RNA was reverse transcribed with random hexamers. The immunoSEQ multiplex PCR assay, covering 54 Vbeta and 13 Jbeta segments, was used to amplify TCR beta CDR3 regions. To correct PCR amplification bias, a synthetic template baseline was used for both primer optimization and computational correction. The authors' analysis ran thus. Only productive sequences were kept, with reads annotated to V, D and J genes according to IMGT and analyzed in immunoSEQ Analyzer. To calculate clonality, Shannon entropy was normalized by log2 of the number of productive unique sequences and then subtracted from one. For each patient and control, public and private clones were evaluated among the 100 most prevalent clones. A clone was defined as Susac-specific if it was absent from the healthy and MS cohorts, from 1052 published viral clones and from other ImmuneACCESS disease sequences. TCRdb trimmed the raw reads at Q25, called clones with MiXCR and kept productive beta chains. Duplicate CDR3 protein sequences are folded into a single record with the most common DNA and genes. The V and J calls shown here were made by TCRdb, not taken from the authors' results. Recorded for this sample are roughly 200,000 distinct CDR3 sequences; over 85% of them occurred a single time. The ten largest clones add up to around 0.11% of the sample.

The CDR3 runs 13 residues from the cysteine to the phenylalanine. CDR3 DNA is the only sequence kept; it has 39 bases, read in frame from the first base. Trimming costs V 4 bases and J 7 bases, and their ends lie 14 bases apart. According to the germline V gene, CDR1 reads MNHNS and CDR2 reads SASEGT. The count of this clonotype is one. Its binding antigen is unknown. No qualities accompany the bases; no much larger clone lies one base away. One read yields weak evidence. The sample was CD4+ T cells from PBMCs. The sequence was obtained from a human donor in good health. The rearrangement joined TRBV6-1 to TRBJ2-7; the D gene is perhaps TRBD1, on 5 matching bases. The nucleotide sequence is TGTGCCAGCAGTGTCTTGACAGCCCAGGAGCAGTACTTC. This codes for CASSVLTAQEQYF.